One TCR beta chain is described in this entry. This sample was included in a study of blood T cell repertoires in COVID-19. Across the study: There were acute and convalescent COVID-19 samples, and they came from the United States, Italy and Spain.

The germline V gene encodes CDR1 LNHDA and CDR2 SQIVND (reference sequence). This CDR3 is built from 15 residues. Trimming cost V 5 bases and J 4 bases; bases outside gene matches: 7. Authors' processing steps: Counts of nucleated cells, estimated from reference gene primer amplification, were obtained. The table came from immunoSEQ multiplex PCR; TCRdb's copy has only in-frame clones and leaves some out. V and J calls and clone size are those listed in that table; D and trimming were worked out from the DNA. This sample yields approximately 140,000 clones, of which around 82% are seen a single time; under 1.5% belongs to the top ten.

This TCR was recovered from a man aged 55 to 69 with acute or convalescent COVID-19. The sample taken for sequencing was peripheral blood. This sequence joins TRBV19 and TRBJ2-1; 8 bases agree with TRBD1. CDR3 sequence (DNA): TGTGCCAGTAGTGTGGGAGGACAGGGATACAATGAGCAGTTCTTC. Its translation: CASSVGGQGYNEQFF.